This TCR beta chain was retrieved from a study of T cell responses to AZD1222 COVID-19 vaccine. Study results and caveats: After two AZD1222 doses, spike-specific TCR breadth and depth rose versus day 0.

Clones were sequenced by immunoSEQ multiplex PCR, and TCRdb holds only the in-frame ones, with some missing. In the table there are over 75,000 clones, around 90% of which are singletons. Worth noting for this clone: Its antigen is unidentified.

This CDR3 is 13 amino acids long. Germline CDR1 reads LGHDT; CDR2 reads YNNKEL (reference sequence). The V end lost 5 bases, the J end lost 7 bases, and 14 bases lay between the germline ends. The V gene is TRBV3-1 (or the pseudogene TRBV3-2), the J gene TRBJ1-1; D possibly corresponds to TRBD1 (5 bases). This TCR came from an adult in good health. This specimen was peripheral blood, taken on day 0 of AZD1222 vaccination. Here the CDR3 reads CASSSPTVNEAFF. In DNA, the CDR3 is TGTGCCAGCAGCTCCCCGACAGTGAATGAAGCTTTCTTT.